Below, one T cell receptor (beta chain) is given with its context. In the study's own analysis: Scientists estimated how many nucleated cells there were by amplifying reference gene primers. Measured with immunoSEQ multiplex PCR; TCRdb has only the in-frame clones, and not every one. V, J and clone size are taken as reported in that table, and D and trimming were inferred from the DNA itself. The data show 200,000 to 250,000 clones, around nine tenths seen once. The sample is drawn from a study of blood T cell repertoires in COVID-19. Background on the study: PBMCs, B-cell-depleted T cells, or T cells provided the cDNA or gDNA that made up the material.

The junction had 10 bases not matched to a gene; V was cut back by 5 bases and J by 0 bases. The CDR3 length is 17 residues. The germline gives CDR1 KGHSH, CDR2 LQKENI. V is TRBV18 and J is TRBJ1-1, with TRBD1 matching 9 bases. This TCR was sampled from a woman aged 55-69 years with acute or convalescent COVID-19. Material for sequencing was peripheral blood. This CDR3 reads CASSSQGAFGMNTEAFF. Here the CDR3 DNA reads TGTGCCAGCTCATCACAGGGGGCTTTTGGGATGAACACTGAAGCTTTCTTT.